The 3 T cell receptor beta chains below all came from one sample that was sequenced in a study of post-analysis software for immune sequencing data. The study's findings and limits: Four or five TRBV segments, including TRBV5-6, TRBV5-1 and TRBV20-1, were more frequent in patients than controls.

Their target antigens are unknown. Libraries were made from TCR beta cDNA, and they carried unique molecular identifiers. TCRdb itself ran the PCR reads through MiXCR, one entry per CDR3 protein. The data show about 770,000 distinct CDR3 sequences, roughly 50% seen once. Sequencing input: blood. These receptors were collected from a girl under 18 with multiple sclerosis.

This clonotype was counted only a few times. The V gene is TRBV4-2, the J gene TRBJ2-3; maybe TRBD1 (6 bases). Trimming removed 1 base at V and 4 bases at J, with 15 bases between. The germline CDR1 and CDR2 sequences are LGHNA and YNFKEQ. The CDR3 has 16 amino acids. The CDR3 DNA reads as TGTGCCAGCAGCCAAGTCAGGACAGTCATCCCAGATACGCAGTATTTT. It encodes CASSQVRTVIPDTQYF.

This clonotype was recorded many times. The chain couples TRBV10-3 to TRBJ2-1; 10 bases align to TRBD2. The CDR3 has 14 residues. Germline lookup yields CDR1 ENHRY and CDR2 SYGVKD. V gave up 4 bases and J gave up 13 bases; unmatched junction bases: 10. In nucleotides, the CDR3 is TGTGCCATCAGTGGAAGGGAGCGGGAGGGCCATCAGTTCTTC. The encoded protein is CAISGREREGHQFF.

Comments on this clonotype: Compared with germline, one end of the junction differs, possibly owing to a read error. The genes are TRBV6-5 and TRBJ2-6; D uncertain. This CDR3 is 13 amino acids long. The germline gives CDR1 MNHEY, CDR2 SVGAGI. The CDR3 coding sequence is TGTGCCAGCAGGATTGACGTCAACAACGTCCGGACTTTC. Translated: CASRIDVNNVRTF.